These T cell receptor beta chains were read from a single sample in a study of vaccination and CD4 T cells after COVID-19. These TCRs' antigens remain unknown. TCRdb re-called the PCR reads with MiXCR, one entry per CDR3 protein. The sample lists about 9,100 distinct CDR3 sequences; around 69% were seen once. The sequenced sample consisted of CD4+ T cells from blood, cultured in vitro. These TCRs come from a human donor who had recovered from COVID-19. CDR3s include the opening cysteine and the closing phenylalanine or tryptophan. The D gene is left open where the match is weak.

d_call v_call cdr3_aa
TRBD2 TRBV7-2 CASSWTSYEQYF
NA TRBV19 CASSVQGIYEQYF
TRBD2 TRBV7-9 CASSTSGRGNTGELFF
NA TRBV6-1 CASSGPYQSPLHF
NA TRBV7-7 CASSPSGHQETQYF
NA TRBV10-3 CATGNDFSYEQYF
NA TRBV20-1 CSARGVPNQPQHF
TRBD2 TRBV20-1 CSASGGVPYEQYF
NA TRBV6-5 CASSYEQAIGYTF
TRBD1 TRBV20-1 CSARDGGQGEYGYTF
NA TRBV7-8 CASSLDNGGYTF
TRBD1 TRBV6-5 CASSFRQGSYGYTF
NA TRBV30 CAWSLDSHTEAFF
TRBD2 TRBV15 CATESGDQKETQYF
TRBD1 TRBV15 CATSPDRDLGGYTF
NA TRBV21-1 CASSPVREYSNQPQHF
TRBD1 TRBV7-2 CASSPMGQGSLEAFF
NA TRBV7-9 CASSFRGRSPLHF
NA TRBV27 CASSLRGSRDGYTF
TRBD1 TRBV25-1 CASSGDRAYGYTF
TRBD2 TRBV7-8 CASSPTGGTITGELFF
NA TRBV27 CASSLQGSKGYTF
TRBD1 TRBV7-9 CALTTGGRGKNTEAFF
NA TRBV6-4 CASSLDSHYNSPLHF
NA TRBV6-5 CASSFLRADSNQPQHF
TRBD2 TRBV7-3 CASSLTAGGSYNEQFF
NA TRBV20-1 CSASKGGNTGELFF
NA TRBV19 CASSIDDRRGQPQHF
NA TRBV6-5 CAGSYSNGLDQPQHF
NA TRBV24-1 CATSGTQNTGELFF